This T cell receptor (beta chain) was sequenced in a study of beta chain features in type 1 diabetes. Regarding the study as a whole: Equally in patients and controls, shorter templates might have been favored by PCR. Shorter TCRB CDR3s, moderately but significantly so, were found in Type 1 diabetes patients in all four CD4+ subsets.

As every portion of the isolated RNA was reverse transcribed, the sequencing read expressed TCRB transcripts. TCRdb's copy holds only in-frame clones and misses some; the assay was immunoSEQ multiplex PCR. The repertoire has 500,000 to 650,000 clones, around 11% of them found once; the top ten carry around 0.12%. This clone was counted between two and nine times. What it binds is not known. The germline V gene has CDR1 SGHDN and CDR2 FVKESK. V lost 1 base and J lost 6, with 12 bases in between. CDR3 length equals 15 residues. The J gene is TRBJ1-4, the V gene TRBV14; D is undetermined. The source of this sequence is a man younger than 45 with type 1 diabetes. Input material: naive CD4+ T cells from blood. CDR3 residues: CASSQVGSYHEKLFF. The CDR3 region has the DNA TGTGCCAGCAGCCAAGTGGGCAGCTACCATGAAAAACTGTTTTTT. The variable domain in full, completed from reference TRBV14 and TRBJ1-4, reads EAGVTQFPSHSVIEKGQTVTLRCDPISGHDNLYWYRRVMGKEIKFLLHFVKESKQDESGMPNNRFLAERTGGTYSTLKVQPAELEDSGVYFCASSQVGSYHEKLFFGSGTQLSVL.